The 11 T cell receptor beta chains below come from one sample, sequenced in a study of OX40 agonist ivuxolimab in advanced cancers. Assay: immunoSEQ multiplex PCR; the TCRdb copy retains only in-frame clones and omits some. Here the sample spans 35,000 to 50,000 clones, 75% to 90% being singletons. Sequenced material: CD4+ or CD8+ T cells sorted from blood, taken in a trial of the OX40 agonist ivuxolimab. These receptors all stem from an adult with an advanced solid tumor such as melanoma, head and neck, liver or kidney cancer.

The rearrangement links TRBV28 to TRBJ1-2, with a tentative D call TRBD1 (6 bases). This CDR3 region has 13 residues. CDR1 MDHEN and CDR2 SYDVKM come from the germline V gene. Trimming took 5 bases from V and 6 from J, leaving 13 bases between them. CDR3 residues: CASSTTGTNGYTF. As DNA, the CDR3 is TGTGCCAGCAGTACCACCGGGACAAATGGCTACACCTTC.

About this clone: Other nucleotide sequences in the sample specify the same CDR3. The chain carries TRBV29-1 and TRBJ2-5; TRBD2 aligns across 10 bases. The CDR3 spans 14 residues. J gave up 4 bases and V 5 bases, and 7 bases lay outside the gene matches. Germline V gives CDR1 SQVTM, CDR2 ANQGSEA. The CDR3 DNA reads as TGCAGCGTTCCAGGACTAGCGGTCTTAGAGACCCAGTACTTC. It yields the protein CSVPGLAVLETQYF.

The V gene is TRBV6-6, the J gene TRBJ1-4; no definite D call. The V gene lost 6 bases and the J gene lost 4 bases, with 15 bases spanning the gap. The CDR3 totals 15 residues. In germline, CDR1 is MNHNY, CDR2 SVGAGI (reference sequence). CDR3 region: CASSRVDPFNEKLFF. The CDR3 DNA sequence: TGTGCCAGCAGCCGGGTCGATCCCTTTAATGAAAAACTGTTTTTT.

The chain is built from TRBV12-5 and TRBJ1-3; D not certain. Germline V lookup: CDR1 LGHNT, CDR2 FRNRAP. The V and J ends lost 4 bases and 0 bases respectively, with 13 bases between them. The CDR3 length is 16 residues. As DNA, the CDR3 is TGTGCTAGTGGTTCCCCCGGACTCATCTCTGGAAACACCATATATTTT. The encoded protein is CASGSPGLISGNTIYF. The variable domain in full, completed from reference TRBV12-5 and TRBJ1-3, reads DARVTQTPRHKVTEMGQEVTMRCQPILGHNTVFWYRQTMMQGLELLAYFRNRAPLDDSGMPKDRFSAEMPDATLATLKIQPSEPRDSAVYFCASGSPGLISGNTIYFGEGSWLTVV.

The V call is TRBV5-1, the J call TRBJ2-5; D gene uncertain. The CDR3 totals 13 residues. Germline-derived CDR1 and CDR2 are SGHRS and YFSETQ. The ends were cut back, 1 base at V and 2 bases at J, with 6 bases in the middle. In DNA, the CDR3 is TGCGCCAGCAGCTTGAGCAGTCAAGAGACCCAGTACTTC. Protein product: CASSLSSQETQYF.

This chain joins TRBV4-3 and TRBJ1-4, with 9 nucleotides matching TRBD1. The ends lost 4 bases at V and 5 bases at J; junction bases unmatched: 5. The germline CDR1 and CDR2 sequences are LGHNA and YSLEER. This CDR3 has 15 amino acids. CDR3 nucleotides: TGCGCCAGCAGCCGTGTGACAGGGGGAAATGAAAAACTGTTTTTT. This gives the protein CASSRVTGGNEKLFF.

This clone was seen a single time. V and J are TRBV27 and TRBJ1-1; D is unclear. V dropped 1 base and J dropped 1 base, with 16 bases sitting between them. Germline assignment: CDR1 MNHEY and CDR2 SMNVEV (reference sequence). The CDR3 extends over 17 amino acids. The CDR3, as DNA: TGTGCCAGCAGTTTATTAGTCTCCAAAGCGGGGAACACTGAAGCTTTCTTT. Its protein is CASSLLVSKAGNTEAFF.

This clone was counted a single time. V usage is TRBV7-9 and J usage is TRBJ1-1; no clear D. The CDR3 is 13 amino acids. Trimming cost V 1 base and J 7 bases, with 10 bases left between them. CDR1 and CDR2 from the germline V gene are SEHNR and FQNEAQ (reference sequence). The CDR3 sequence is CASSLVWRGEAFF. CDR3 nucleotides: TGTGCCAGCAGCTTAGTATGGAGAGGTGAAGCTTTCTTT.

The V and J genes are TRBV6-1 and TRBJ2-7, with D uncertain. Germline-derived CDR1 and CDR2 are MNHNS and SASEGT. Trimming left V 4 bases short and J 4 bases short, with 17 bases between. The CDR3 contains 15 residues. The CDR3, as DNA: TGTGCCAGCAGTGTTAAGGACGTAAGTGCTTACGAGCAGTACTTC. As protein: CASSVKDVSAYEQYF.

The V and J genes are TRBV7-8 and TRBJ2-1, with 11 bases aligning to TRBD1. CDR3 length equals 17 residues. Germline V gene lookup returns CDR1 SGHVS and CDR2 FQNEAQ. V gave up 4 bases and J gave up 2 bases; unmatched junction bases: 7. The CDR3 DNA sequence: TGTGCCAGCAGCTGGGTCGGGACAGGGGGGGCCTACAATGAGCAGTTCTTC. Its translation: CASSWVGTGGAYNEQFF.

This chain joins TRBV19 and TRBJ2-2; possibly TRBD1 for D (6 bases). The CDR3 spans 14 residues. Germline CDR1 and CDR2: LNHDA and SQIVND (reference sequence). V lost 5 bases and J 5 bases, leaving 12 bases between the germline ends. CDR3 sequence (DNA): TGTGCCAGTAGTGCACAGGGTGGGACCGGGGAGCTGTTTTTT. Translated, it gives CASSAQGGTGELFF. The variable domain in full, with the rest retrieved from reference TRBV19 and TRBJ2-2, is DGGITQSPKYLFRKEGQNVTLSCEQNLNHDAMYWYRQDPGQGLRLIYYSQIVNDFQKGDIAEGYSVSREKKESFPLTVTSAQKNPTAFYLCASSAQGGTGELFFGEGSRLTVL.